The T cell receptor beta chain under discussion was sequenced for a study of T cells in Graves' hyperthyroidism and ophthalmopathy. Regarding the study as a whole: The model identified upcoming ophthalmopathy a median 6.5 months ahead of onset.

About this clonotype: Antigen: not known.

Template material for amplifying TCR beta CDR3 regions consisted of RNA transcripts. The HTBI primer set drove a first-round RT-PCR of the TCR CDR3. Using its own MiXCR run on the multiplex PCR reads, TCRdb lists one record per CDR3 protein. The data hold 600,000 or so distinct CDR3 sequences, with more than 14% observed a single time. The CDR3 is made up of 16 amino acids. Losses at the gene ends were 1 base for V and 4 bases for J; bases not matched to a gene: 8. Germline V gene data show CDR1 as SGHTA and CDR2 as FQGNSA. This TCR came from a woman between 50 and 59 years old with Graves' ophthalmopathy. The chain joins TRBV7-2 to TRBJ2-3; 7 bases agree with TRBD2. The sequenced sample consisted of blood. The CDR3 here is CASSLGSGTGSDTQYF. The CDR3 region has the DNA TGTGCCAGCAGCTTAGGAAGCGGGACCGGGTCAGATACGCAGTATTTT.